The 13 T cell receptor beta chains listed next were all sequenced from one sample in a study of shared clonotypes between healthy human individuals. TCRdb's table, derived via immunoSEQ multiplex PCR, lists solely in-frame clones and lacks some. The sample has about 2.1 million clones, roughly 93% seen once. Terminally differentiated effector memory CD45RA+ cells were left out of the naive CD8 fraction, which was CD45RO-negative and positively selected for CCR7. The sample consisted of naive CD8+ T cells from PBMCs. These receptors were taken from a man aged 18 to 29 in good health. Some clones in this sample may be carry-over from other donors' samples.

The V gene is TRBV27, the J gene TRBJ2-1, with 10 nucleotides matching TRBD1. V dropped 5 bases and J dropped 8; count of bases not matched to a gene: 12. This CDR3 is built from 16 residues. Per germline, CDR1 MNHEY and CDR2 SMNVEV (reference sequence). The CDR3 sequence is CASSPMAGQGEDEQFF. CDR3 DNA sequence: TGTGCCAGCAGTCCTATGGCTGGACAGGGGGAGGATGAGCAGTTCTTC.

This clone was seen only once. The rearrangement links TRBV28 to TRBJ1-4; D may be TRBD1 (6 bases). The V and J ends lost 1 base and 0 bases respectively, with 21 bases between them. The CDR3 runs to 20 residues. Germline loops: CDR1 MDHEN, CDR2 SYDVKM. CDR3 protein: CASSLLEGWAGVATNEKLFF. In nucleotides, the CDR3 is TGTGCCAGCAGTTTATTGGAAGGTTGGGCAGGGGTTGCAACTAATGAAAAACTGTTTTTT. Supplemented by reference TRBV28 and TRBJ1-4, the full variable domain reads DVKVTQSSRYLVKRTGEKVFLECVQDMDHENMFWYRQDPGLGLRLIYFSYDVKMKEKGDIPEGYSVSREKKERFSLILESASTNQTSMYLCASSLLEGWAGVATNEKLFFGSGTQLSVL.

The chain uses TRBV6-1 and TRBJ2-3; 9 bases fit TRBD1. Unmatched junction bases numbered 6, after V lost 4 bases and J lost 7 bases. The CDR3 totals 14 residues. Germline V lookup: CDR1 MNHNS, CDR2 SASEGT. Written as DNA, the CDR3 is TGTGCCAGCAGTGTCGACAGGGGGTATCATACGCAGTATTTT. The encoded protein is CASSVDRGYHTQYF.

The chain employs TRBV28 and TRBJ2-3, with 8 bases identical to TRBD2. The CDR3 consists of 17 residues. Germline trimming cut 3 bases from V and 2 bases from J; bases unmatched to any gene: 10. In germline, CDR1 is MDHEN, CDR2 SYDVKM. CDR3 amino acids: CASSFGLAGRITDTQYF. CDR3 bases: TGTGCCAGCAGTTTCGGGTTAGCGGGAAGGATCACAGATACGCAGTATTTT.

V usage is TRBV28 and J usage is TRBJ2-3; TRBD2 matches 14 bases. The ends lost 1 base at V and 4 bases at J; junction bases unmatched: 7. The CDR3 contains 18 residues. Per germline, CDR1 MDHEN and CDR2 SYDVKM. CDR3 sequence: CASSLYVGTSGSPDTQYF. The CDR3, as DNA: TGTGCCAGCAGTTTATACGTTGGGACTAGCGGGAGTCCAGATACGCAGTATTTT.

The chain uses TRBV27 and TRBJ2-5; either TRBD1 or TRBD2 may fit D (5 bases each). Trimming stripped 3 bases from V and 2 bases from J, with 13 bases between. The CDR3 sequence is 15 residues long. Germline CDR1 reads MNHEY; CDR2 reads SMNVEV (reference sequence). In nucleotides, the CDR3 is TGTGCCAGCAGTTTCGAGGGGAGAGGACAAGAGACCCAGTACTTC. Its translation: CASSFEGRGQETQYF.

The chain recombines TRBV7-9 with TRBJ2-1; maybe TRBD2 (5 bases). In germline, CDR1 is SEHNR, CDR2 FQNEAQ (reference sequence). Trimming removed 6 bases from V and 4 bases from J, with 16 bases in between. This CDR3 is built from 15 residues. CDR3 region: CASSKFEGAYNEQFF. As DNA, the CDR3 is TGTGCCAGCAGTAAATTTGAGGGCGCATACAATGAGCAGTTCTTC.

The J gene is TRBJ2-3, the V gene TRBV7-9, with 7 bases fitting TRBD2. The V segment lost 4 bases and the J segment 3 bases; nucleotides outside the gene matches: 13. The CDR3 is made up of 17 amino acids. CDR1 is SEHNR, CDR2 FQNEAQ, per germline (reference sequence). The CDR3 is CASSSPSAAGDTDTQYF. The CDR3 DNA follows: TGTGCCAGCAGCTCCCCATCCGCGGCGGGAGATACAGATACGCAGTATTTT.

The chain combines TRBV5-1 with TRBJ2-2; the match to TRBD2 covers 7 bases. Germline lookup yields CDR1 SGHRS and CDR2 YFSETQ. This CDR3 has 18 residues. Trimming cost V 0 bases and J 0 bases; bases outside gene matches: 8. The CDR3 sequence is CASSLVGGSLPNTGELFF. Written as DNA, the CDR3 is TGCGCCAGCAGCTTGGTAGGCGGGAGTCTTCCGAACACCGGGGAGCTGTTTTTT.

The J gene is TRBJ1-6, the V gene TRBV11-2, with no clear D. The CDR3 runs 16 residues. Deletions cut 2 bases from V and 0 bases from J, with 8 bases between. Germline CDR1 is SGHAT and CDR2 is FQNNGV. The CDR3 bases are TGTGCCAGCAGCTTAACACCAAGCTCCTATAATTCACCCCTCCACTTT. This codes for CASSLTPSSYNSPLHF.

The rearrangement uses TRBV15 and TRBJ1-5, with D possibly matching TRBD1 (6 bases). V was shortened by 1 base and J by 8 bases, with 21 bases between the two germline ends. The CDR3 runs 17 residues. Germline lookup yields CDR1 LNHNV and CDR2 YYDKDF (reference sequence). In DNA form, the CDR3 reads TGTGCCACCAGCAGAGTTTGGCCCGGGACAAGGCCTGAGCCCCAGCATTTT. Protein: CATSRVWPGTRPEPQHF.

This sequence joins TRBV27 and TRBJ1-1; 9 bases fit TRBD1. The CDR3 has 17 amino acids. Trimming cost V 5 bases and J 0 bases; bases outside gene matches: 10. Germline values: CDR1 MNHEY, CDR2 SMNVEV (reference sequence). The DNA for the CDR3 is TGTGCCAGCAGTACTGGGACAGGGTGGGGGATGAACACTGAAGCTTTCTTT. Protein: CASSTGTGWGMNTEAFF.

A few counts support this clone. The chain couples TRBV6-1 to TRBJ1-5, with D possibly matching TRBD1 (6 bases). Germline V gives CDR1 MNHNS, CDR2 SASEGT. V gave up 4 bases and J gave up 2 bases, with 18 bases separating them. The CDR3 length is 17 residues. CDR3 nucleotides: TGTGCCAGCAGTGGCCCTTGGGACAAATTGGGCAATCAGCCCCAGCATTTT. It is translated as CASSGPWDKLGNQPQHF.